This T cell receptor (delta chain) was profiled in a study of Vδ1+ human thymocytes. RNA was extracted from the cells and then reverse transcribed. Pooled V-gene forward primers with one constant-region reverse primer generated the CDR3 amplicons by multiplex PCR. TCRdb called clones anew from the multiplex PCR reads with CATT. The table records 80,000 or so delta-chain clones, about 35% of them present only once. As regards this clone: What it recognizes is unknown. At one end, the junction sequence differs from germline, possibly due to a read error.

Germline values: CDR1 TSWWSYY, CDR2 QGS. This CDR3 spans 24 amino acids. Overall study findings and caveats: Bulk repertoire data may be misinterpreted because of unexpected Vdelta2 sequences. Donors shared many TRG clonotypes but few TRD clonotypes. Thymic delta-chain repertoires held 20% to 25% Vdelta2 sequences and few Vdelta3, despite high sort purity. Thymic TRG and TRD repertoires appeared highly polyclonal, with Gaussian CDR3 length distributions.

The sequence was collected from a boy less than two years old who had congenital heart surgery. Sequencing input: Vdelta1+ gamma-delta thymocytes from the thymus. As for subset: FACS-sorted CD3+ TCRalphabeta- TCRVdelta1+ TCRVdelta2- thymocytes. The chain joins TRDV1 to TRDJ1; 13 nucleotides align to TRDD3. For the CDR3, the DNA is TGTGCTCTTGGAGAACGAGACCGTCCCACACTACTCAGTACTGGGGGATACGCCACCGATAAACTCATCTTT. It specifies CALGERDRPTLLSTGGYATDKLIF.